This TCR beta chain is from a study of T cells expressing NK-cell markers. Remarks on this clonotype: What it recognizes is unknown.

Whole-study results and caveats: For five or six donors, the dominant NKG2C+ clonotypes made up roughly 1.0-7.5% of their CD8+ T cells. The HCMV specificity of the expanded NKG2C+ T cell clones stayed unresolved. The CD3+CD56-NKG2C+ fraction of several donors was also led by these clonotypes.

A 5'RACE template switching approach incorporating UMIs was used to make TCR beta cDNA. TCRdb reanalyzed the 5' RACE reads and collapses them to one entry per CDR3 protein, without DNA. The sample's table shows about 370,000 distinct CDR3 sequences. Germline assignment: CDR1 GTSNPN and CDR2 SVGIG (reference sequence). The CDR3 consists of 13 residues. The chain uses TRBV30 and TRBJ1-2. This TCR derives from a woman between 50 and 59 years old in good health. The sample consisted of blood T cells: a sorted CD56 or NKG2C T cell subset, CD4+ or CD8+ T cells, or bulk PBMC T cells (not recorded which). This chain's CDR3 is CACDEGINYGYTF.